Described below is a single T cell receptor beta chain sequence and its context. The data originate from a study of control samples from healthy donors and cancer patients. The method was immunoSEQ multiplex PCR; TCRdb's version includes in-frame clones alone and lacks a portion of them. The table includes more than 140,000 clones, about 90% detected once. V shed 6 bases and J shed 2 bases, with 20 bases lying between them. CDR1 and CDR2 from the germline V gene are SEHNR and FQNEAQ (reference sequence). The CDR3 covers 16 residues. The chain carries TRBV7-9 and TRBJ2-7; D is perhaps TRBD2 (5 bases). The sequence came from a young man in good health. Sequenced: blood. The DNA of the CDR3 is TGTGCCAGCAGTCCCACTCGGGGATTCCAAACCTACGAGCAGTACTTC. Its translation: CASSPTRGFQTYEQYF.